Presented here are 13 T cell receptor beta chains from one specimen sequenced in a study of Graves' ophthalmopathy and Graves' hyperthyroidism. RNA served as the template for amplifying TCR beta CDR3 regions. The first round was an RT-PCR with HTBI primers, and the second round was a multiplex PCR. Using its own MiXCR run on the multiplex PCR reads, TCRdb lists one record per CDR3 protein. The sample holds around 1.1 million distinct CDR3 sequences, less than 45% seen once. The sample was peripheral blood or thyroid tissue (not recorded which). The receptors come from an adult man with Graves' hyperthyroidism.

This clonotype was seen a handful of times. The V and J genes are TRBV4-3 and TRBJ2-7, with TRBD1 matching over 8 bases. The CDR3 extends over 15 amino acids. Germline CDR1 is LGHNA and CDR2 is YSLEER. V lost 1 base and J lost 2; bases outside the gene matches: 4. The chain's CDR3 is CASSQGTGSAYEQYF. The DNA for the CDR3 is TGCGCCAGCAGCCAAGGGACAGGGAGTGCCTACGAGCAGTACTTC.

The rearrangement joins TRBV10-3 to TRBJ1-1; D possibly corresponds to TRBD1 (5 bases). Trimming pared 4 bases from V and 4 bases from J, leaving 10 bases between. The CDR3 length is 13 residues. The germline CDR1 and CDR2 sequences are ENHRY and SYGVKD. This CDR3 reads CAISGNGATEAFF. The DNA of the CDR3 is TGTGCCATCAGTGGCAATGGGGCCACTGAAGCTTTCTTT.

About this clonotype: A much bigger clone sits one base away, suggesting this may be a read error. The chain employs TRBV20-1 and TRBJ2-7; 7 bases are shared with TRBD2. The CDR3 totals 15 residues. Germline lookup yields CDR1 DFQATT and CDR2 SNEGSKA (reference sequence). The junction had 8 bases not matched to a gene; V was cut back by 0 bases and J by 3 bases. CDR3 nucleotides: TGCAGTGCTAGAGACGGTGTGGCGGGGGACTACGAGCAGTACTTC. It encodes CSARDGVAGDYEQYF.

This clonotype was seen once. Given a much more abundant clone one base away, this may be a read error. The CDR3 bases are TGCAGTGCCGGGACATCAAATGAAAAACTGTTTTTT. Translation gives CSAGTSNEKLFF. This chain joins TRBV20-1 and TRBJ1-4; possibly TRBD1 for D (6 bases). Per germline, CDR1 DFQATT and CDR2 SNEGSKA (reference sequence). CDR3 length equals 12 residues. Trimming removed 6 bases from V and 5 bases from J, with 10 bases in between.

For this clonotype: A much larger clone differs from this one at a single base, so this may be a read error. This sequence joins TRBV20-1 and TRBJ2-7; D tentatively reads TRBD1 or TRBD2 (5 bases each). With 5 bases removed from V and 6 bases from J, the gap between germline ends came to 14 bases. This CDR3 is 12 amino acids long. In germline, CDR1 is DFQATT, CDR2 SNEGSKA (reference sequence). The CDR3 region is CSAWDVTCEQYF. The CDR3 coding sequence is TGCAGTGCTTGGGACGTAACCTGCGAGCAGTACTTC.

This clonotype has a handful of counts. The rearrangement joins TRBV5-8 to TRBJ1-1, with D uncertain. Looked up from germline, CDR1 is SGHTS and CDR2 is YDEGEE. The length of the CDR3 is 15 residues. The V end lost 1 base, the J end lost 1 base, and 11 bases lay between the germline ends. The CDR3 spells CASSLSSLRNTEAFF. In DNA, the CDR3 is TGTGCCAGCAGCTTGTCCAGCCTGAGGAACACTGAAGCTTTCTTT.

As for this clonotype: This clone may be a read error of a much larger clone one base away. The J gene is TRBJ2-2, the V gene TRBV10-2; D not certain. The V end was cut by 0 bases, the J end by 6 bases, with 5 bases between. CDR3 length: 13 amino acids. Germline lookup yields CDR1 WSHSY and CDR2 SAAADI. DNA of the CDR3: TGCGCCAGCAGTGAGTCGCATGCCGGGGAGCTGTTTTTT. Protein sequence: CASSESHAGELFF.

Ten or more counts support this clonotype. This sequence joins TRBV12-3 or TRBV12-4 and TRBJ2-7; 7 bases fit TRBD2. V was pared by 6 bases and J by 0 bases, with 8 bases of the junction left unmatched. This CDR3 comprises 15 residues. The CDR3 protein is CASRASGKSSYEQYF. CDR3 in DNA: TGTGCCAGCAGGGCTAGCGGCAAGAGCTCCTACGAGCAGTACTTC.

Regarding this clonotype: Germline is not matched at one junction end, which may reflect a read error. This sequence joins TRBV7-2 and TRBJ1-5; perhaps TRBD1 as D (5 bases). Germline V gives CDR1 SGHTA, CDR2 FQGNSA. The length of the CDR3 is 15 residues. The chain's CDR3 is CASSLAGQGGQPQNF. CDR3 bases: TGTGCCAGCAGCTTAGCCGGGCAGGGAGGGCAGCCCCAGAATTTT.

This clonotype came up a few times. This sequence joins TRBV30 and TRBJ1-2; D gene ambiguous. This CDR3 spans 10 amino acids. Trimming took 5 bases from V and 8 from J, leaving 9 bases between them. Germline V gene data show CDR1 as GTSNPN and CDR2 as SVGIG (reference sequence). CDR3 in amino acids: CAWASGGYTF. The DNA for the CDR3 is TGTGCCTGGGCCTCTGGCGGCTACACCTTC.

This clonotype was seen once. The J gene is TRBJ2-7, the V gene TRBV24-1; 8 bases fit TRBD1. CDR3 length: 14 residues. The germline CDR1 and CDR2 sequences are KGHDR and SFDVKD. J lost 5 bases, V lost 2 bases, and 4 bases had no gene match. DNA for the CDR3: TGTGCCACCAGTGATTCCAGGGGGCTCAACGAGCAGTACTTC. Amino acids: CATSDSRGLNEQYF.

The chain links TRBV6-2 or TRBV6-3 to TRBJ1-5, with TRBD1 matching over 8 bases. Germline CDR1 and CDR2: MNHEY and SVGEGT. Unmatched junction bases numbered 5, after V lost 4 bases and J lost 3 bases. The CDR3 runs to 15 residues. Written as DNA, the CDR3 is TGTGCCAGCAGTTGGCTGGGACAGGTCAATCAGCCCCAGCATTTT. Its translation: CASSWLGQVNQPQHF.

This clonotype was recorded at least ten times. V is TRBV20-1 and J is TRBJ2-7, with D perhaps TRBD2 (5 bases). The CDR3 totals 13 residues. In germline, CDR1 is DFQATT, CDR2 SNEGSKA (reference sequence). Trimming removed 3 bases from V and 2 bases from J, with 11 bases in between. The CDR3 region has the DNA TGCAGTGCTAGTCGGACTGTTACCTACGAGCAGTACTTC. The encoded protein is CSASRTVTYEQYF.